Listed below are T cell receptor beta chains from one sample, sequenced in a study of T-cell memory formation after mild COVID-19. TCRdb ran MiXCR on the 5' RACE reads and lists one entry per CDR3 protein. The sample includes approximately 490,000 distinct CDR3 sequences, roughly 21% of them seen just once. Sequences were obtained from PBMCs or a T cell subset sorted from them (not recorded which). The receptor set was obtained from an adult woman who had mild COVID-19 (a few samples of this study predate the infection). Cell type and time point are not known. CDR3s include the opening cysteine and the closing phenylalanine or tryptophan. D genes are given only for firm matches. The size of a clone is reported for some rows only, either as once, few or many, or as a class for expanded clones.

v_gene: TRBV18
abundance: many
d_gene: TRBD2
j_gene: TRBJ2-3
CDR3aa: CASSPGLAGIAPDTQYF
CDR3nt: TGTGCCAGCTCACCGGGACTAGCGGGAATCGCCCCAGATACGCAGTATTTT

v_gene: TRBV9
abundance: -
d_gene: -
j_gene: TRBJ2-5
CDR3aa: CASSVVGGIQETQYF
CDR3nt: TGTGCCAGCAGCGTAGTGGGTGGGATCCAAGAGACCCAGTACTTC

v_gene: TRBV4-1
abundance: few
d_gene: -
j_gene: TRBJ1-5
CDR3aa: CASRKIMRKPSDQPQHF
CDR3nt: TGCGCCAGCAGGAAGATAATGCGGAAGCCCTCGGATCAGCCCCAGCATTTT

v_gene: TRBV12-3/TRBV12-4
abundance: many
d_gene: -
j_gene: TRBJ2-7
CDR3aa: CASSLNDRQYEQYF
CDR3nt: TGTGCCAGCAGTTTAAACGACAGGCAGTACGAGCAGTACTTC

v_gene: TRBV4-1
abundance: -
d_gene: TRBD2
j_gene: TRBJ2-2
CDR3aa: CASSQGGGELAGELFF
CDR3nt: TGCGCCAGCAGCCAAGGGGGGGGAGAGTTGGCCGGGGAGCTGTTTTTT

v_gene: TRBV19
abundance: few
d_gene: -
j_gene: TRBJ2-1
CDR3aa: CASSIGLALEPYNEQFF
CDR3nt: TGTGCCAGTAGTATTGGGCTAGCGTTGGAACCTTACAATGAGCAGTTCTTC

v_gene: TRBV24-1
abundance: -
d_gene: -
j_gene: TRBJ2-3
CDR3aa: CATSVGGNTDTQYF
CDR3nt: TGTGCCACCAGTGTAGGAGGTAACACAGATACGCAGTATTTT

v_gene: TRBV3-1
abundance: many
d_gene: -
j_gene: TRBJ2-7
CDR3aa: CASSQSSEQYF
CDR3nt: TGTGCCAGCAGCCAGTCGTCCGAGCAGTACTTC

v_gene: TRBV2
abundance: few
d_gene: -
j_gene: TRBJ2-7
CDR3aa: CASRISQGGYEQYF
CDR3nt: TGTGCCAGCAGAATATCACAGGGTGGCTACGAGCAGTACTTC

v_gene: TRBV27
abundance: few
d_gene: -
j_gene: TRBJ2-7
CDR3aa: CASRPPGMYEQYF
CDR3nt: TGTGCCAGCAGACCCCCGGGCATGTACGAGCAGTACTTC

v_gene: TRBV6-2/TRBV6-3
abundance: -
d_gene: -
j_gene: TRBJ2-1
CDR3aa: CASSYFPWQRGNEQFF
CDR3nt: TGTGCCAGCAGTTATTTCCCGTGGCAAAGAGGCAATGAGCAGTTCTTC

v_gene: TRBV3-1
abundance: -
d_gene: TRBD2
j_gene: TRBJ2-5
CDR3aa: CASSPGLLAGQETQYF
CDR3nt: TGTGCCAGCAGCCCTGGTCTGTTAGCGGGGCAAGAGACCCAGTACTTC

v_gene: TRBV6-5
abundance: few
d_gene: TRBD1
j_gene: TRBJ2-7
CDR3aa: CASKRDREGYEQYF
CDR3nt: TGTGCCAGCAAACGGGACAGGGAAGGCTACGAGCAGTACTTC

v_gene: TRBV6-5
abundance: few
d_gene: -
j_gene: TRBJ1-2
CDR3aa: CATRTEGANYGYTF
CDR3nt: TGTGCCACCAGGACAGAGGGGGCTAACTATGGCTACACCTTC

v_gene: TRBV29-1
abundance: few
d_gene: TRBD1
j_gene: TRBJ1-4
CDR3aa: CSVGDRAPAELFF
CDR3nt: TGCAGCGTTGGAGACAGGGCCCCTGCGGAACTGTTTTTT

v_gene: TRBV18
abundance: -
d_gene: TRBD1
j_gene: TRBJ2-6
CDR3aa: CASSPTRTGFTGANVLTF
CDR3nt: TGTGCCAGCTCCCCAACCCGGACAGGCTTCACTGGGGCCAACGTCCTGACTTTC

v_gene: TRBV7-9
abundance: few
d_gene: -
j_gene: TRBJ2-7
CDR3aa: CASSETSFEQYF
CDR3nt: TGTGCCAGCAGCGAAACTAGCTTCGAGCAGTACTTC

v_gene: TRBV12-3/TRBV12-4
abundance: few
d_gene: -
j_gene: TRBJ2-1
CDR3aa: CASKESPYNEQFF
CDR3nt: TGTGCCAGCAAGGAGAGCCCCTACAATGAGCAGTTCTTC